The source of this T cell receptor (beta chain) is a study of blood T cell repertoires in COVID-19. The authors' processing: How many nucleated cells were present was estimated from reference gene primer amplification. TCRdb's table, derived via immunoSEQ multiplex PCR, lists solely in-frame clones and lacks some. D and trimming were read from the DNA, whereas the V and J calls and clone size are those reported in that table. Of some 450,000 clones detected, 70% to 90% appear once; the ten largest clones hold 0.8% to 1%. Germline CDR1 LNHDA, CDR2 SQIVND (reference sequence). This CDR3 has 13 amino acids. V shed 5 bases and J shed 4 bases, with 9 bases lying between them.

The sample comprised peripheral blood. The clonotype comes from a man aged 18 to 29 with COVID-19, enrolled during active disease. V and J are TRBV19 and TRBJ1-5; the D gene is possibly TRBD1 (6 bases). The CDR3: CASSRTANQPQHF. Written as DNA, the CDR3 is TGTGCCAGTAGTCGGACAGCAAATCAGCCCCAGCATTTT.